One sample yielded the 12 T cell receptor beta chains listed below, sequenced in a study of blood T cell repertoires in COVID-19. Libraries were prepared by immunoSEQ multiplex PCR; TCRdb keeps only in-frame clonotypes and omits some of them. The data contain approximately 50,000 clones, roughly 90% of them singletons. Specimen: peripheral blood. The source of these receptors is a human donor in a cohort sampled during active COVID-19.

The chain has TRBV7-2 and TRBJ1-5; the match to TRBD1 covers 7 bases. From germline, CDR1 is SGHTA and CDR2 FQGNSA. Trimming removed 9 bases from V and 0 bases from J; junction bases left unmatched: 14. There are 17 residues in the CDR3. The CDR3 reads CASADPGTENSNQPQHF. CDR3 coding DNA: TGTGCCAGTGCCGACCCCGGGACAGAGAATAGCAATCAGCCCCAGCATTTT.

The chain employs TRBV30 and TRBJ2-3, with D possibly being TRBD2 (6 bases). The CDR3 consists of 13 residues. The V end lost 5 bases, the J end lost 0 bases, and 9 bases lay between the germline ends. The germline V gene encodes CDR1 GTSNPN and CDR2 SVGIG (reference sequence). DNA for the CDR3: TGTGCCTGGGAACTAGCAAGCACAGATACGCAGTATTTT. As protein: CAWELASTDTQYF.

The V call is TRBV28, the J call TRBJ2-3, with D maybe TRBD1 (6 bases). Trimming stripped 7 bases from V and 2 bases from J, with 13 bases between. Germline V lookup: CDR1 MDHEN, CDR2 SYDVKM. The CDR3 is 14 amino acids. CDR3 protein: CASTGVGFTDTQYF. As DNA, the CDR3 is TGTGCCAGCACAGGGGTGGGATTCACAGATACGCAGTATTTT.

The rearrangement joins TRBV13 to TRBJ2-7, with 8 nucleotides matching TRBD2. With V trimmed by 0 bases and J by 1 base, 2 bases remained unmatched. CDR3 size: 15 residues. CDR1 is PRHDT, CDR2 FYEKMQ, per germline (reference sequence). CDR3 sequence reads: CASSLGVAGSYEQYF. DNA of the CDR3: TGTGCCAGCAGCTTAGGGGTAGCGGGGTCCTACGAGCAGTACTTC.

The chain links TRBV5-1 to TRBJ1-1; perhaps TRBD1 as D (5 bases). V shed 6 bases and J shed 0 bases, with 12 bases lying between them. This CDR3 region has 14 residues. Germline V gene lookup returns CDR1 SGHRS and CDR2 YFSETQ. The CDR3 DNA follows: TGCGCCAGCACCCTTCCAGGGTTGAACACTGAAGCTTTCTTT. This translates into CASTLPGLNTEAFF.

V gene TRBV5-1 combines with J gene TRBJ1-1; tentatively, D is TRBD1 (5 bases). Trimming took 7 bases from V and 1 from J, leaving 14 bases between them. The CDR3 totals 14 residues. Germline V lookup: CDR1 SGHRS, CDR2 YFSETQ. CDR3 in amino acids: CASSHRGTNTEAFF. The DNA of the CDR3 is TGCGCCAGCTCGCACCGGGGGACGAACACTGAAGCTTTCTTT.

V usage is TRBV2 and J usage is TRBJ1-2, with 9 bases identical to TRBD1. Germline CDR1 SNHLY, CDR2 FYNNEI. The CDR3 consists of 13 residues. Germline trimming cut 6 bases from V and 6 bases from J; bases unmatched to any gene: 5. The CDR3 spells CASRGDRVDGYTF. The CDR3 DNA reads TGTGCCAGCAGGGGGGACAGGGTCGATGGCTACACCTTC. Full variable domain (rest looked up from reference TRBV2 and TRBJ1-2): EPEVTQTPSHQVTQMGQEVILRCVPISNHLYFYWYRQILGQKVEFLVSFYNNEISEKSEIFDDQFSVERPDGSNFTLKIRSTKLEDSAMYFCASRGDRVDGYTFGSGTRLTVV.

V and J are TRBV4-1 and TRBJ2-5; the match to TRBD2 covers 12 bases. Trimming at V came to 1 base and at J to 12 bases, leaving 6 bases not matched to a gene. The germline V gene encodes CDR1 MGHRA and CDR2 YSYEKL. The CDR3 runs 14 residues. The CDR3 loop reads CASSQVFLAGGKYF. DNA of the CDR3: TGCGCCAGCAGCCAAGTCTTCCTAGCGGGAGGGAAGTACTTC.

The chain couples TRBV30 to TRBJ2-3, with 11 positions matching TRBD2. The CDR3 spans 15 residues. Germline V gene lookup returns CDR1 GTSNPN and CDR2 SVGIG (reference sequence). V shed 5 bases and J 5 bases; nucleotides not matched to a gene: 9. CDR3 loop: CAWPGTSGSEDTQYF. The DNA for the CDR3 is TGTGCCTGGCCCGGAACTAGCGGGAGTGAAGATACGCAGTATTTT.

The rearrangement uses TRBV6-2 or TRBV6-3 and TRBJ2-4; possible D gene TRBD2, 5 bases. The CDR3 is 15 residues long. V gave up 2 bases and J gave up 0 bases, with 8 bases separating them. Germline CDR1 and CDR2: MNHEY and SVGEGT. The CDR3 is CASSYGLLAKNIQYF. The CDR3 nucleotides read TGTGCCAGCAGTTACGGACTTCTAGCCAAAAACATTCAGTACTTC.

V usage is TRBV19 and J usage is TRBJ2-1, with TRBD2 matching over 15 bases. This CDR3 is built from 15 residues. Germline assignment: CDR1 LNHDA and CDR2 SQIVND (reference sequence). V gave up 7 bases and J gave up 14 bases; unmatched junction bases: 12. The CDR3 is CASTSPGLAGGVEFF. Written as DNA, the CDR3 is TGTGCCAGTACCTCCCCGGGACTAGCGGGAGGTGTCGAGTTCTTC. Full variable domain (remainder filled in from reference TRBV19 and TRBJ2-1): DGGITQSPKYLFRKEGQNVTLSCEQNLNHDAMYWYRQDPGQGLRLIYYSQIVNDFQKGDIAEGYSVSREKKESFPLTVTSAQKNPTAFYLCASTSPGLAGGVEFFGPGTRLTVL.

The chain joins TRBV5-6 to TRBJ2-7, with a weak D call TRBD2 (6 bases). Germline V gene sequence: CDR1 SGHDT, CDR2 YYEEEE. This CDR3 comprises 15 residues. Trimming left V 4 bases short and J 6 bases short, with 20 bases between. This CDR3 is CASSAPGALTREQYF. The CDR3 DNA reads as TGTGCCAGCAGCGCTCCGGGAGCCCTTACCCGCGAGCAGTACTTC.